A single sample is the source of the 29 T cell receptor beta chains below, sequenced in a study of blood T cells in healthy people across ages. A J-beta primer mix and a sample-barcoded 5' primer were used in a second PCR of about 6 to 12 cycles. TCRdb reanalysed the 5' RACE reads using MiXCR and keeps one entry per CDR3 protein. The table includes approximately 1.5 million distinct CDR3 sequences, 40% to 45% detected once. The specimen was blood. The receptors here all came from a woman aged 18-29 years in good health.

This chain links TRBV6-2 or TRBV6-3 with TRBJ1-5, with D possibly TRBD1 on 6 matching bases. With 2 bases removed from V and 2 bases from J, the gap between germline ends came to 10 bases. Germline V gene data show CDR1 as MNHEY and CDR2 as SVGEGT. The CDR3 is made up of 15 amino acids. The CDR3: CASSYAGAGNQPQHF. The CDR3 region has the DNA TGTGCCAGCAGTTACGCAGGGGCGGGCAATCAGCCCCAGCATTTT.

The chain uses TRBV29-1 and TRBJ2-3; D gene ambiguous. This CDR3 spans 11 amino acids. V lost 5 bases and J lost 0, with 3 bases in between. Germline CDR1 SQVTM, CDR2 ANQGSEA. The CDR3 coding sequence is TGCAGCGTTACTAGCACAGATACGCAGTATTTT. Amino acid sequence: CSVTSTDTQYF.

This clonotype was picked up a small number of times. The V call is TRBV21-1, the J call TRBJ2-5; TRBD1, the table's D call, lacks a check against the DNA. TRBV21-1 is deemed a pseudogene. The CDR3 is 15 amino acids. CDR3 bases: TGTGCCAGCAGCCTCATGGGGGGACAGGGTGAGACCCAGTACTTC. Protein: CASSLMGGQGETQYF.

CDR3 loop: CASREANSGNTIYF. CDR3 in DNA: TGTGCCAGCAGGGAGGCGAACTCTGGAAACACCATATATTTT. The chain combines TRBV6-5 with TRBJ1-3; unclear D gene. Trimming took off 6 bases at V and 0 bases at J, with 9 bases between the two ends. The germline gives CDR1 MNHEY, CDR2 SVGAGI. The CDR3 length is 14 residues.

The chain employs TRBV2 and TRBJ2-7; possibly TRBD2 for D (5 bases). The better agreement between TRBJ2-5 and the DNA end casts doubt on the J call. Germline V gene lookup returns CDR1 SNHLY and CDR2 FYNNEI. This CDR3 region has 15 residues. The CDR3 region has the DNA TGTGCCAGCAGTGAGGAGGCGATCCGTTCGGAGACCCAGTACTTC. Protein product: CASSEEAIRSETQYF.

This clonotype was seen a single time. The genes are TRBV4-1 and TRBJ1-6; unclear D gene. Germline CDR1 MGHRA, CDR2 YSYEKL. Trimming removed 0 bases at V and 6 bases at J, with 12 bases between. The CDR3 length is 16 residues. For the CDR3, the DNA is TGCGCCAGCAGCCAAGATGGTGCGAGACGTAATTCACCCCTCCACTTT. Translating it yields CASSQDGARRNSPLHF.

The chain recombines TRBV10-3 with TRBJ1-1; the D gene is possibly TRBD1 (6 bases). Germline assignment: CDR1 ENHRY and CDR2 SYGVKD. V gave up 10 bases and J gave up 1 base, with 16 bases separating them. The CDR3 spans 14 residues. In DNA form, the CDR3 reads TGTGCCAGCGCTATGACAGGTTCGAACACTGAAGCTTTCTTT. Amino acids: CASAMTGSNTEAFF.

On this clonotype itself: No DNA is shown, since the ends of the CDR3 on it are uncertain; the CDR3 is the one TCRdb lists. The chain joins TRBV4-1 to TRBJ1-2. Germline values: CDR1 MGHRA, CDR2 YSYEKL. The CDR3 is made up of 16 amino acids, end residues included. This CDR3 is CVSSRLSMRSEYGCTF.

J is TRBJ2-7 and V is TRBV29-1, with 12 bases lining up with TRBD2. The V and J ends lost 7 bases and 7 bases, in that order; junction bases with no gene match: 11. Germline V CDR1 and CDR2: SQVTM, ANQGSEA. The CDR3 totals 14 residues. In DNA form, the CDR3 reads TGCAGCGCTGTACTAGCGGGAGGTAGAAATGAGCAGTACTTC. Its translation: CSAVLAGGRNEQYF.

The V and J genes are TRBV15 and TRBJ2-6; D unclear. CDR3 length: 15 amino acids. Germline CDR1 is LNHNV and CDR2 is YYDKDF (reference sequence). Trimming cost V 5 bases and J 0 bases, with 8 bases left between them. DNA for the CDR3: TGTGCCACCAGCGCTCAGGTCTCTGGGGCCAACGTCCTGACTTTC. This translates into CATSAQVSGANVLTF.

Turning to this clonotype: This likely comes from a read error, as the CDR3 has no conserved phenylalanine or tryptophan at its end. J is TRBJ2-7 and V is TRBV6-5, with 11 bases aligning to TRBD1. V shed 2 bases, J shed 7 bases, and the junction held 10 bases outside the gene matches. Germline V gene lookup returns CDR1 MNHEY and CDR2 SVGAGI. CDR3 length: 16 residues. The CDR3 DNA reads TGTGCCAGCAGTTACCGACCGGGACAGGGGGTTCGTGAGCAGTACTTG. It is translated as CASSYRPGQGVREQYL.

CDR3 nucleotide sequence: TGCAGCGTTGGGGGTCGACAGGGACCTGGCTACACCTTC. Protein product: CSVGGRQGPGYTF. The gene calls are TRBV29-1 and TRBJ1-2, with 7 bases identical to TRBD1. From germline, CDR1 is SQVTM and CDR2 ANQGSEA. Trimming took 4 bases from V and 7 from J; bases not matched to a gene: 9. This CDR3 has 13 residues. The complete variable domain, with remaining parts taken from reference TRBV29-1 and TRBJ1-2, reads SAVISQKPSRDICQRGTSLTIQCQVDSQVTMMFWYRQQPGQSLTLIATANQGSEATYESGFVIDKFPISRPNLTFSTLTVSNMSPEDSSIYLCSVGGRQGPGYTFGSGTRLTVV.

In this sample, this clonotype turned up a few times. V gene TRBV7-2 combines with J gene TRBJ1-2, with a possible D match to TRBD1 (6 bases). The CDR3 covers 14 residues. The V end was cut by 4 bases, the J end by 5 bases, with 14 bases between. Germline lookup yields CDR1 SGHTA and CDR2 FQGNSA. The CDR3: CASSWSGGAYGYTF. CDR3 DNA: TGTGCCAGCAGCTGGAGTGGGGGCGCGTATGGCTACACCTTC.

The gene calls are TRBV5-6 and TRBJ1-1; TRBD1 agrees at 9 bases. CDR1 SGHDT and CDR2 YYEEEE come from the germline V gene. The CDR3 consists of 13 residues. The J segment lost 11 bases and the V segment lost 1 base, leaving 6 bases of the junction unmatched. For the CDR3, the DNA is TGTGCCAGCAGCTTGTGGGACAGGGCAAATGCTTTCTTT. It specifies CASSLWDRANAFF.

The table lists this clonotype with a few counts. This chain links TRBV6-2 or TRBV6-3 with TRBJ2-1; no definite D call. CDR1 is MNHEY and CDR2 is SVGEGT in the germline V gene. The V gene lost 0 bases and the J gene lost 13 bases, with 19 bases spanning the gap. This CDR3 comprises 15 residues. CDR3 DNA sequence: TGTGCCAGCAGTTACTCGGCCTGGCTAGGCGTGCCCCAGTTCTTC. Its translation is CASSYSAWLGVPQFF.

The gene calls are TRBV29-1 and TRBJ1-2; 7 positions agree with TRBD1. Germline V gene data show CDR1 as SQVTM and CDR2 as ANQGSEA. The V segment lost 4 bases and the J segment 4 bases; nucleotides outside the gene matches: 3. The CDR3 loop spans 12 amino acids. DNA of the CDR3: TGCAGCGTTGGGGGACAGCCCTATGGCTACACCTTC. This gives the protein CSVGGQPYGYTF.

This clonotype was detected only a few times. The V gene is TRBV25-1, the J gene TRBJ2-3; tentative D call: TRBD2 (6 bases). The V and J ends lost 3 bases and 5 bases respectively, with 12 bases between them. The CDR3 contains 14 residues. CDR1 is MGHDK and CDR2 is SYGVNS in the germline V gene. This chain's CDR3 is CASSEWDLEDTQYF. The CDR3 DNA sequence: TGTGCCAGCAGTGAGTGGGACTTAGAAGATACGCAGTATTTT.

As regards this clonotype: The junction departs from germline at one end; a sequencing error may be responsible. CDR3: CASSKVAGTGDLVQETQYF. CDR3 DNA: TGTGCTAGCAGTAAAGTCGCCGGGACAGGGGACCTGGTACAAGAGACCCAGTACTTC. The V and J genes are TRBV7-7 and TRBJ2-5; 10 positions agree with TRBD1. This CDR3 comprises 19 residues. Germline V gives CDR1 SSHAT, CDR2 FNYEAQ (reference sequence).

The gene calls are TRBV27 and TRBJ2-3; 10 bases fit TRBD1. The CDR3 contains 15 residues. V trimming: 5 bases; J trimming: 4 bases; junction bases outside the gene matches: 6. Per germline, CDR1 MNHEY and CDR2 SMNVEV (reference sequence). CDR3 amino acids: CASSRGDRGSDTQYF. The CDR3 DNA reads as TGTGCCAGCAGTAGGGGGGACAGGGGCTCAGATACGCAGTATTTT.

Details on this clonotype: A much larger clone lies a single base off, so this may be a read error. The CDR3 reads CSVDSPGKEETQFF. CDR3 sequence (DNA): TGCAGCGTTGACAGCCCCGGGAAAGAAGAGACCCAGTTCTTC. The genes are TRBV29-1 and TRBJ2-1, with D possibly matching TRBD2 (5 bases). Trimming shortened V by 3 bases and J by 13 bases, and 22 bases separated the two germline ends. Germline CDR1 reads SQVTM; CDR2 reads ANQGSEA. The CDR3 is 14 residues long.

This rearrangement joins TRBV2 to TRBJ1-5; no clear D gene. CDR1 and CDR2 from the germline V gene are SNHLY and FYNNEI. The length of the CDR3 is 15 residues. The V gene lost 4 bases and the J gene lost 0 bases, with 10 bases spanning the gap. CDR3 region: CASSAAPYSNQPQHF. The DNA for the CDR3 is TGTGCCAGCAGTGCAGCTCCTTATAGCAATCAGCCCCAGCATTTT.

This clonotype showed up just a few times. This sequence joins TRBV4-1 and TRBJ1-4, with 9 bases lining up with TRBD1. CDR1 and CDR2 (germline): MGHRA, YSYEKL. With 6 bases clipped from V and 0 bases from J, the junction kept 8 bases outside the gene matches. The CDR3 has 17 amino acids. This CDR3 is CASSYGQGLSTNEKLFF. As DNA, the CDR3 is TGCGCCAGCAGTTACGGACAGGGGCTTTCAACTAATGAAAAACTGTTTTTT.

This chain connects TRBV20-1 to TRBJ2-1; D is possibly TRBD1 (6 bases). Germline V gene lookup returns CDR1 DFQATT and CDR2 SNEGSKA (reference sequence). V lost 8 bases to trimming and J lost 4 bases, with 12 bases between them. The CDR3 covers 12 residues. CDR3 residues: CSPGQLYNEQFF. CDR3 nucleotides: TGCAGTCCAGGACAGCTGTACAATGAGCAGTTCTTC.

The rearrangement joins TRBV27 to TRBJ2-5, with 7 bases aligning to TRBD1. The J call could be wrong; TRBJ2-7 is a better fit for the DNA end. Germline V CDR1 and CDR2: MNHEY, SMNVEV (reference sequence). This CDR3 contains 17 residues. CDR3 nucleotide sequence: TGTGCCAGCAGTTTGGGTAGGGGGCCGCAGTGGGCCTACGAGCAGTACTTC. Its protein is CASSLGRGPQWAYEQYF.

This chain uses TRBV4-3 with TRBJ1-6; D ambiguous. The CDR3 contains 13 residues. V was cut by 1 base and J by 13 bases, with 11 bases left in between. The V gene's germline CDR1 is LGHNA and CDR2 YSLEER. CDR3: CASSQGRGSPLHF. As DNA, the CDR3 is TGCGCCAGCAGCCAAGGGAGAGGTTCGCCCCTCCACTTT.

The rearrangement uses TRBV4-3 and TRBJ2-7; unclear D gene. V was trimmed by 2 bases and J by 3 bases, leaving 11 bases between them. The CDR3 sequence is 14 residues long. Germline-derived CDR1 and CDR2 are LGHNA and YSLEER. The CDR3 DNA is TGCGCCAGCAGCCAAACCCAAGGAAACTACGAGCAGTACTTC. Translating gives CASSQTQGNYEQYF.

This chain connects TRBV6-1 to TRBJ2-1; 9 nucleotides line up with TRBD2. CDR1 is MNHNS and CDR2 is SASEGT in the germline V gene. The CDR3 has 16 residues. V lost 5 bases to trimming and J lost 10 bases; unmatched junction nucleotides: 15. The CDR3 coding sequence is TGTGCCAGCAGTTTAGCGGGAGAAGGTTACCTTTGGGAGCAGTTCTTC. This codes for CASSLAGEGYLWEQFF.

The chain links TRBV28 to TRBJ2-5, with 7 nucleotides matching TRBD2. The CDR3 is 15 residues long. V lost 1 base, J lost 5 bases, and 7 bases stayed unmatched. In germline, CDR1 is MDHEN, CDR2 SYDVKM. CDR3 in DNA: TGTGCCAGCAGTTTATTAACGGTCGGGGGGGAGACCCAGTACTTC. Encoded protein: CASSLLTVGGETQYF.

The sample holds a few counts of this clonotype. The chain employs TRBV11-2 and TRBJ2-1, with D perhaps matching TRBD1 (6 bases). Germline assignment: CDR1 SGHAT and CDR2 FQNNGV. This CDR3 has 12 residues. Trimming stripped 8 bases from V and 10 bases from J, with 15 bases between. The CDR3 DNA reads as TGTGCCAGCTTGGGGGCCGGGGTGGAGCAGTTCTTC. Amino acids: CASLGAGVEQFF.